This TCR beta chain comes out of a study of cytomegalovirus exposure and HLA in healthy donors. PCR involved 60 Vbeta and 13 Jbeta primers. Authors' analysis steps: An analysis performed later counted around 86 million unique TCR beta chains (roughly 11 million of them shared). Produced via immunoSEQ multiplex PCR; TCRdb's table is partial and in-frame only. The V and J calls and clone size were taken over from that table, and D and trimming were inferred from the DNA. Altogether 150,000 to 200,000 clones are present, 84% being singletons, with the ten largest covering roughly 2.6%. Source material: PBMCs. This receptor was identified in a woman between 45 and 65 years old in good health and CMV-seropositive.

The CDR3 DNA reads TGTGCCAGCAGTTTCGGACAGGGCTTCTACGAGCAGTACTTC. Translation: CASSFGQGFYEQYF. The chain is built from TRBV2 and TRBJ2-5, with 8 bases aligning to TRBD1. The J call is in doubt because the DNA end fits TRBJ2-7 better. Germline V gene sequence: CDR1 SNHLY, CDR2 FYNNEI. The CDR3 loop spans 14 amino acids.